This T cell receptor beta chain appears in the sequencing data of a study of T cell repertoires in cytomegalovirus infection. A few counts support this clonotype. The target antigen is unknown. The CDR3 loop spans 18 amino acids. With 1 base removed from V and 0 bases from J, the gap between germline ends came to 18 bases. CDR1 is MGHDK and CDR2 is SYGVNS in the germline V gene. TCRdb re-analysed the reads in MiXCR, keeping a single row per CDR3 protein. The sample lists some 270,000 distinct CDR3 sequences, less than 25% occurring once. The chain links TRBV25-1 to TRBJ2-5; possibly TRBD1 for D (5 bases). Sequencing was performed on cultured PBMCs, taken from culture after CMV antigen stimulation. This sequence originates from a human donor in good health (CMV status not recorded). Some clones in this sample may be carry-over from other donors' samples. The CDR3, as DNA: TGTGCCAGCAGTGAATTAAAAGGATGGGGCGCCTACCAAGAGACCCAGTACTTC. Translated: CASSELKGWGAYQETQYF.